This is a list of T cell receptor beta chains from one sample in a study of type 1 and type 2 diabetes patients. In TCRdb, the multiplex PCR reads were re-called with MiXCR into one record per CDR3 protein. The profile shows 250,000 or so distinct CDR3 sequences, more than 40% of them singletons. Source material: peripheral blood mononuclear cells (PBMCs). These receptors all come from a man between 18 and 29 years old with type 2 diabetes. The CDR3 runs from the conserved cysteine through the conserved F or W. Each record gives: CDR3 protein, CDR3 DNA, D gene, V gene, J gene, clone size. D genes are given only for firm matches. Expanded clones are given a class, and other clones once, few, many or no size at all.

CDR3: CASETGGETQYF; DNA: TGTGCCAGTGAGACAGGGGGTGAGACCCAGTACTTC; D: TRBD1; V: TRBV7-9; J: TRBJ2-5; size: few
CDR3: CASSPGQPGPDTQYF; DNA: TGTGCCAGCAGCCCTGGACAGCCAGGGCCAGATACGCAGTATTTT; D: NA; V: TRBV7-2; J: TRBJ2-3; size: NA
CDR3: CAISESWTGGVQYF; DNA: TGTGCCATCAGTGAGTCGTGGACAGGGGGCGTCCAGTACTTC; D: TRBD1; V: TRBV10-3; J: TRBJ2-5; size: many
CDR3: CASSLGLYRDEQFF; DNA: TGCGCCAGCAGCTTGGGACTCTATAGGGATGAGCAGTTCTTC; D: NA; V: TRBV5-1; J: TRBJ2-1; size: NA
CDR3: CAWRVYRAGVNEQFF; DNA: TGTGCCTGGAGGGTATACAGGGCCGGTGTGAATGAGCAGTTCTTC; D: NA; V: TRBV30; J: TRBJ2-1; size: NA
CDR3: CASTQIEGAYEQYF; DNA: TGTGCCAGCACCCAAATAGAGGGGGCCTACGAGCAGTACTTC; D: NA; V: TRBV6-1; J: TRBJ2-7; size: NA
CDR3: CASPLTGPDSGVGQYF; DNA: TGTGCCAGCCCCCTTACGGGCCCGGATTCGGGAGTTGGGCAGTACTTC; D: NA; V: TRBV12-3/TRBV12-4; J: TRBJ2-7; size: NA
CDR3: CASSIARRYEQYF; DNA: TGTGCCAGTAGTATTGCCAGGCGGTACGAGCAGTACTTC; D: NA; V: TRBV19; J: TRBJ2-7; size: NA
CDR3: CASSQLDSNSPLHF; DNA: TGCGCCAGCAGCCAACTGGACAGCAATTCACCCCTCCACTTT; D: NA; V: TRBV4-1; J: TRBJ1-6; size: few
CDR3: CASSDPGQAAVTDTQYF; DNA: TGTGCCAGCAGTGATCCCGGACAAGCCGCGGTCACAGATACGCAGTATTTT; D: NA; V: TRBV2; J: TRBJ2-3; size: NA
CDR3: CASSDADGYYEQYF; DNA: TGTGCCAGCAGTGATGCTGACGGTTACTACGAGCAGTACTTC; D: NA; V: TRBV28; J: TRBJ2-7; size: few
CDR3: CAIHKGVNYGYTF; DNA: TGTGCCATACATAAGGGAGTCAACTATGGCTACACCTTC; D: NA; V: TRBV7-2; J: TRBJ1-2; size: NA
CDR3: CSVRLAQSSYEQYF; DNA: TGCAGCGTCAGACTAGCGCAGAGCTCCTACGAGCAGTACTTC; D: TRBD2; V: TRBV29-1; J: TRBJ2-7; size: NA
CDR3: CSASSSGSPYGYTF; DNA: TGCAGTGCTAGTAGTTCGGGCTCCCCGTATGGCTACACCTTC; D: NA; V: TRBV20-1; J: TRBJ1-2; size: NA
CDR3: CSARLAGGEQYF; DNA: TGCAGTGCTAGACTAGCGGGGGGCGAGCAGTACTTC; D: TRBD2; V: TRBV20-1; J: TRBJ2-7; size: few
CDR3: CASSVGGSQETQYF; DNA: TGTGCCAGCAGCGTAGGTGGCTCTCAGGAGACCCAGTACTTC; D: NA; V: TRBV9; J: TRBJ2-5; size: few
CDR3: CASSNWVHEQYF; DNA: TGTGCCAGCAGCAATTGGGTACACGAGCAGTACTTC; D: NA; V: TRBV28; J: TRBJ2-7; size: once